These 28 T cell receptor beta chains originate from one sample sequenced in a study of blood T cell repertoires in COVID-19. Profiling relied on immunoSEQ multiplex PCR, and the TCRdb table lists in-frame clones only, not all of them. The table has approximately 350,000 clones, 80% to 90% seen once; the top ten hold 0.95% to 1.5%. Sequenced material: peripheral blood. These receptors all stem from a man aged 35-49 years with acute or convalescent COVID-19.

V is TRBV7-6 and J is TRBJ2-1; D call uncertain. Germline assignment: CDR1 SGHVS and CDR2 FNYEAQ. There are 13 residues in the CDR3. The V end lost 3 bases, the J end lost 8 bases, and 11 bases lay between the germline ends. CDR3 bases: TGTGCCAGCAGCTTCCCCGGTTTTGATGAGCAGTTCTTC. Encoded protein: CASSFPGFDEQFF. The whole variable domain, filled in from reference TRBV7-6 and TRBJ2-1, reads GAGVSQSPRYKVTKRGQDVALRCDPISGHVSLYWYRQALGQGPEFLTYFNYEAQQDKSGLPNDRFSAERPEGSISTLTIQRTEQRDSAMYRCASSFPGFDEQFFGPGTRLTVL.

The chain is built from TRBV28 and TRBJ1-1; D gene ambiguous. The CDR3 spans 12 residues. V lost 3 bases and J lost 6, with 8 bases in between. The germline V gene has CDR1 MDHEN and CDR2 SYDVKM. CDR3 bases: TGTGCCAGCAGTTTCTCCGTGTCTGAAGCTTTCTTT. It is translated as CASSFSVSEAFF.

V and J are TRBV5-1 and TRBJ2-2, with 10 positions matching TRBD2. The junction had 6 bases not matched to a gene; V was cut back by 3 bases and J by 4 bases. Germline values: CDR1 SGHRS, CDR2 YFSETQ. The CDR3 has 16 residues. The chain's CDR3 is CASSYSSGRSTGELFF. The CDR3 region has the DNA TGCGCCAGCAGCTATTCTAGCGGGAGAAGCACCGGGGAGCTGTTTTTT. Together with reference TRBV5-1 and TRBJ2-2, the CDR3 gives the full variable domain: KAGVTQTPRYLIKTRGQQVTLSCSPISGHRSVSWYQQTPGQGLQFLFEYFSETQRNKGNFPGRFSGRQFSNSRSEMNVSTLELGDSALYLCASSYSSGRSTGELFFGEGSRLTVL.

The count of this clone is one. The chain links TRBV27 to TRBJ2-2, with 9 bases lining up with TRBD2. CDR3 length: 14 amino acids. J was trimmed by 3 bases and V by 6 bases; bases with no gene match: 2. From germline, CDR1 is MNHEY and CDR2 SMNVEV (reference sequence). The CDR3 sequence is CASRTSGYTGELFF. The CDR3 nucleotides are TGTGCCAGCAGGACTAGCGGATACACCGGGGAGCTGTTTTTT.

This chain links TRBV7-9 with TRBJ2-1; 8 bases match TRBD2. CDR1 and CDR2 from the germline V gene are SEHNR and FQNEAQ (reference sequence). This CDR3 region has 15 residues. Losses at the gene ends were 3 bases for V and 8 bases for J; bases not matched to a gene: 9. CDR3 in DNA: TGTGCCAGCAGCTTCTTAAGTTCCGGGAGGGATGAGCAGTTCTTC. Translation gives CASSFLSSGRDEQFF.

The chain employs TRBV19 and TRBJ2-5, with no clear D. Trimming shortened V by 6 bases and J by 4 bases, and 12 bases separated the two germline ends. The CDR3 spans 13 residues. Germline-derived CDR1 and CDR2 are LNHDA and SQIVND (reference sequence). CDR3 bases: TGTGCCAGTAGCTCATCGGCAGGAGAGACCCAGTACTTC. This codes for CASSSSAGETQYF.

The rearrangement uses TRBV5-6 and TRBJ1-5; D is possibly TRBD1 (6 bases). Trimming pared 0 bases from V and 0 bases from J, leaving 10 bases between. CDR3 length: 16 amino acids. The V gene's germline CDR1 is SGHDT and CDR2 YYEEEE. The CDR3 sequence: CASSLAGQYSNQPQHF. As DNA, the CDR3 is TGTGCCAGCAGCTTGGCAGGACAGTATAGCAATCAGCCCCAGCATTTT.

The J gene is TRBJ2-7, the V gene TRBV29-1; the D gene is possibly TRBD2 (5 bases). Trimming pared 4 bases from V and 2 bases from J, leaving 15 bases between. Germline lookup yields CDR1 SQVTM and CDR2 ANQGSEA. This CDR3 is built from 14 residues. The DNA of the CDR3 is TGCAGCGTTGGAGGGATGCTGGATCCCTACGAGCAGTACTTC. This encodes CSVGGMLDPYEQYF.

The chain recombines TRBV5-1 with TRBJ2-1, with 7 bases that match TRBD2. There are 16 residues in the CDR3. J gave up 0 bases and V 2 bases, and 5 bases lay outside the gene matches. From germline, CDR1 is SGHRS and CDR2 YFSETQ. This chain's CDR3 is CASSFLAGSSYNEQFF. In DNA, the CDR3 is TGCGCCAGCAGCTTCTTAGCGGGCAGCTCCTACAATGAGCAGTTCTTC.

The V call is TRBV11-2, the J call TRBJ1-1; D is ambiguous. Germline V gene sequence: CDR1 SGHAT, CDR2 FQNNGV. V lost 4 bases to trimming and J lost 2 bases, with 11 bases between them. The CDR3 contains 14 residues. The CDR3 spells CASSSPTDNTEAFF. The CDR3 DNA reads TGTGCCAGCAGCTCCCCGACTGATAACACTGAAGCTTTCTTT. The variable domain in full, with the rest retrieved from reference TRBV11-2 and TRBJ1-1, is EAGVAQSPRYKIIEKRQSVAFWCNPISGHATLYWYQQILGQGPKLLIQFQNNGVVDDSQLPKDRFSAERLKGVDSTLKIQPAKLEDSAVYLCASSSPTDNTEAFFGQGTRLTVV.

In this sample, this clone turned up a few times. This chain connects TRBV10-3 to TRBJ2-7, with D possibly being TRBD1 (5 bases). This CDR3 contains 12 residues. CDR1 and CDR2 from the germline V gene are ENHRY and SYGVKD. V shed 5 bases and J shed 3 bases, with 8 bases lying between them. CDR3: CAISRGYYEQYF. Written as DNA, the CDR3 is TGTGCCATCAGTAGGGGCTACTACGAGCAGTACTTC.

The V and J genes are TRBV7-9 and TRBJ1-5; 9 bases are shared with TRBD1. The J segment lost 4 bases and the V segment lost 1 base, leaving 8 bases of the junction unmatched. CDR3 length: 17 amino acids. CDR1 and CDR2 (germline): SEHNR, FQNEAQ (reference sequence). DNA of the CDR3: TGTGCCAGCAGCTTAGGGACAGGGGATGGGGCAAATCAGCCCCAGCATTTT. This sequence encodes CASSLGTGDGANQPQHF.

This chain links TRBV2 with TRBJ1-1; D is ambiguous. The V end was cut by 6 bases, the J end by 11 bases, with 13 bases between. Germline V gives CDR1 SNHLY, CDR2 FYNNEI. CDR3 length: 11 amino acids. CDR3 loop: CASRAEGQAFF. DNA for the CDR3: TGTGCCAGCAGGGCAGAGGGTCAGGCTTTCTTT.

The chain is built from TRBV11-3 and TRBJ2-2, with 10 bases lining up with TRBD1. After removal of 4 bases from V and 4 bases from J, the junction contained 6 bases not matched to a gene. The CDR3 runs 16 residues. Germline V lookup: CDR1 SGHNT, CDR2 YENEEA. CDR3 DNA: TGTGCCAGCAGCTCCGGACAGGGGGACCCCACCGGGGAGCTGTTTTTT. This codes for CASSSGQGDPTGELFF. Filled out from reference TRBV11-3 and TRBJ2-2, the complete variable domain reads EAGVVQSPRYKIIEKKQPVAFWCNPISGHNTLYWYLQNLGQGPELLIRYENEEAVDDSQLPKDRFSAERLKGVDSTLKIQPAELGDSAVYLCASSSGQGDPTGELFFGEGSRLTVL.

This clone came up once. The chain is built from TRBV3-1 (or the pseudogene TRBV3-2) and TRBJ2-1; TRBD2 agrees at 15 bases. Germline loops: CDR1 LGHDT, CDR2 YNNKEL (reference sequence). CDR3 length equals 18 residues. Trimming took 1 base from V and 10 from J; bases not matched to a gene: 11. CDR3 region: CASSQAGLAGGRGYEQFF. For the CDR3, the DNA is TGTGCCAGCAGCCAAGCTGGACTAGCGGGAGGGCGGGGGTACGAGCAGTTCTTC.

The V call is TRBV3-1 (or the pseudogene TRBV3-2), the J call TRBJ1-1; no clear D gene. Trimming stripped 5 bases from V and 4 bases from J, with 11 bases between. Per the germline V gene, CDR1 is LGHDT and CDR2 is YNNKEL (reference sequence). The CDR3 consists of 13 residues. CDR3 protein: CASSKGGSTEAFF. The DNA for the CDR3 is TGTGCCAGCAGCAAGGGAGGGTCCACTGAAGCTTTCTTT.

The chain uses TRBV6-5 and TRBJ2-4; TRBD1 aligns across 8 bases. V lost 6 bases to trimming and J lost 0 bases; unmatched junction nucleotides: 4. From germline, CDR1 is MNHEY and CDR2 SVGAGI. This CDR3 has 15 amino acids. CDR3 sequence reads: CASRSGTGAKNIQYF. CDR3 nucleotide sequence: TGTGCCAGCAGGAGTGGGACAGGAGCCAAAAACATTCAGTACTTC.

The CDR3 protein is CASSPDSYGYTF. CDR3 sequence (DNA): TGTGCCAGCAGCCCGGACAGCTATGGCTACACCTTC. The chain uses TRBV4-2 and TRBJ1-2, with D tentatively TRBD1 (6 bases). Germline lookup yields CDR1 LGHNA and CDR2 YNFKEQ. The CDR3 is 12 residues long. Trimming shortened V by 4 bases and J by 4 bases, and 7 bases separated the two germline ends.

This clone was counted only a few times. Sequence at one end of the junction differs from germline and may be a read error. The chain has TRBV19 and TRBJ1-6; 10 bases agree with TRBD1. The CDR3 totals 18 residues. Germline CDR1 LNHDA, CDR2 SQIVND (reference sequence). DNA of the CDR3: TGTGCCAGTAGCGAACGACCCGGGACAGGGGTTTATAGTTCACCCCTCCACTTT. Amino acids: CASSERPGTGVYSSPLHF.

This chain connects TRBV20-1 to TRBJ2-4; 8 bases are shared with TRBD1. The CDR3 contains 15 residues. J lost 0 bases, V lost 3 bases, and 4 bases had no gene match. CDR1 and CDR2 from the germline V gene are DFQATT and SNEGSKA (reference sequence). The CDR3 DNA is TGCAGTGCTAGTAGACAGGGGTTAGCCAAAAACATTCAGTACTTC. This gives the protein CSASRQGLAKNIQYF.

Note on this clone: Other DNA sequences in the sample encode the same CDR3. The chain has TRBV9 and TRBJ1-2, with TRBD1 identical over 8 bases. With 3 bases clipped from V and 5 bases from J, the junction kept 3 bases outside the gene matches. Looked up from germline, CDR1 is SGDLS and CDR2 is YYNGEE. This CDR3 spans 13 amino acids. CDR3 sequence (DNA): TGTGCCAGCAGCGCCCGACAGGGGTATGGCTACACCTTC. It is translated as CASSARQGYGYTF.

This clone was observed a few times. The V call is TRBV24-1, the J call TRBJ2-2, with TRBD1 matching 11 bases. Unmatched junction bases numbered 1, after V lost 5 bases and J lost 6 bases. Germline CDR1 KGHDR, CDR2 SFDVKD. CDR3 length equals 14 residues. The CDR3 coding sequence is TGTGCCACCAGTGGGGGACAGGGGGCCGGGGAGCTGTTTTTT. Amino acid sequence: CATSGGQGAGELFF.

The V gene is TRBV15, the J gene TRBJ1-5, with D unclear. The CDR3 loop spans 16 amino acids. V lost 4 bases, J lost 4 bases, and 17 bases lay in between. The V gene's germline CDR1 is LNHNV and CDR2 YYDKDF (reference sequence). CDR3 protein: CATSMGRERFNQPQHF. In DNA form, the CDR3 reads TGTGCCACCAGCATGGGCCGGGAGCGCTTTAATCAGCCCCAGCATTTT.

The chain carries TRBV19 and TRBJ1-5; D remains ambiguous. V shed 9 bases and J shed 0 bases, with 15 bases lying between them. This CDR3 spans 15 amino acids. Germline CDR1 LNHDA, CDR2 SQIVND (reference sequence). CDR3 DNA sequence: TGTGCCAGCGCCGCGGCAACAAGTAGCAATCAGCCCCAGCATTTT. Amino acid sequence: CASAAATSSNQPQHF.

The V and J genes are TRBV5-1 and TRBJ1-3, with TRBD1 identical over 7 bases. The V segment lost 0 bases and the J segment 8 bases; nucleotides outside the gene matches: 5. The germline gives CDR1 SGHRS, CDR2 YFSETQ. This CDR3 has 14 residues. CDR3 nucleotides: TGCGCCAGCAGCTTGGTTGGAGGGGGCGACACCATATATTTT. Translated, it gives CASSLVGGGDTIYF.

This chain connects TRBV18 to TRBJ1-2; 11 nucleotides align to TRBD1. V dropped 2 bases and J dropped 6; count of bases not matched to a gene: 5. Germline V gene sequence: CDR1 KGHSH, CDR2 LQKENI. The CDR3 is made up of 15 amino acids. The CDR3 DNA sequence: TGTGCCAGCTCACCATCCGGACAGGGGGCCCATGGCTACACCTTC. This encodes CASSPSGQGAHGYTF. The full variable domain, in which reference TRBV18 and TRBJ1-2 provide the parts outside the CDR3, is NAGVMQNPRHLVRRRGQEARLRCSPMKGHSHVYWYRQLPEEGLKFMVYLQKENIIDESGMPKERFSAEFPKEGPSILRIQQVVRGDSAAYFCASSPSGQGAHGYTFGSGTRLTVV.

The genes are TRBV5-5 and TRBJ2-4; D may be TRBD1 (6 bases). The CDR3 runs to 15 residues. V was clipped by 2 bases and J by 7 bases, with 16 bases between them. The germline V gene encodes CDR1 SGHKS and CDR2 YYEKEE (reference sequence). CDR3 sequence: CASSLRPAGVNIQYF. The CDR3 nucleotides read TGTGCCAGCAGCTTACGTCCAGCAGGGGTTAACATTCAGTACTTC.

The V and J genes are TRBV13 and TRBJ2-1; 7 nucleotides align to TRBD2. Trimming at V came to 4 bases and at J to 7 bases, leaving 10 bases not matched to a gene. This CDR3 contains 15 residues. CDR1 is PRHDT, CDR2 FYEKMQ, per germline (reference sequence). CDR3: CASSSDWEGPNEQFF. CDR3 nucleotide sequence: TGTGCCAGCAGCTCGGACTGGGAGGGGCCTAATGAGCAGTTCTTC.